The rows below give T cell receptor beta chains drawn from one sample of a study of breast tumors, draining lymph nodes, adjacent tissues. TCRdb reanalysed the multiplex PCR reads using MiXCR and keeps one entry per CDR3 protein. This sample yields approximately 100,000 distinct CDR3 sequences, of which less than 40% are seen a single time; 4.5% to 7% belongs to the top ten. Sequenced input: axillary lymph node tissue. The receptors here all came from a female donor with breast cancer. Some clones in this sample may be carry-over from other donors' samples. Each CDR3 is given with its conserved first and last residue. A D gene is named only where the DNA matches it firmly. Not all rows give a size; the values are once, few, many and, for expanded clones, a class.

. TRBJ2-7 TRBV20-1 many CSARLQFHEQYF TGCAGTGCTAGGCTGCAGTTCCACGAGCAGTACTTC
. TRBJ2-5 TRBV6-6 . CASTPWQGGYQETQYF TGTGCCAGCACTCCGTGGCAGGGGGGGTACCAAGAGACCCAGTACTTC
. TRBJ1-2 TRBV20-1 . CSALRGLAGPYGYTF TGCAGTGCCCTGAGGGGACTAGCGGGTCCCTATGGCTACACCTTC
TRBD1 TRBJ1-6 TRBV4-2 . CASSQAWGQGLKSSTSPFHF TGTGCCAGCAGCCAAGCGTGGGGACAGGGATTAAAAAGTTCCACTTCACCCTTCCACTTT
TRBD1 TRBJ1-2 TRBV29-1 many CSVGMTGNYGYTF TGCAGCGTTGGGATGACAGGGAACTATGGCTACACCTTC
TRBD2 TRBJ2-5 TRBV27 . CASSLTSGRRETQYF TGTGCCAGCAGTCTGACTAGCGGGAGACGAGAGACCCAGTACTTC
. TRBJ1-5 TRBV6-1 many CASKMDTYQPQHF TGTGCCAGCAAGATGGACACGTATCAGCCCCAGCATTTT
. TRBJ2-6 TRBV2 . CASSAGALSSGANVLTF TGTGCCAGCAGTGCCGGGGCTCTGTCTTCTGGGGCCAACGTCCTGACTTTC
. TRBJ1-1 TRBV6-5 . CASSSTLWVAGWRTEAFF TGTGCCAGCAGTTCTACGCTATGGGTGGCAGGGTGGCGAACTGAAGCTTTCTTT
TRBD2 TRBJ2-3 TRBV28 . CASRTSRRLTDTQYF TGTGCCAGCCGGACTAGCCGGAGGCTCACAGATACGCAGTATTTT
. TRBJ1-2 TRBV27 . CASSLPGADGYTF TGTGCCAGCAGTTTACCAGGTGCAGATGGCTACACCTTC
TRBD2 TRBJ2-3 TRBV4-3 many CASGERGGIADTQYF TGCGCCAGCGGCGAGCGGGGGGGTATTGCAGATACGCAGTATTTT
. TRBJ2-1 TRBV5-8 many CASSLSRQTSGLF TGTGCCAGCAGCTTGTCCCGACAGACTTCAGGGCTCTTC
. TRBJ2-3 TRBV5-8 many CASSHGTYSTDTQYF TGTGCCAGCAGCCACGGGACATATTCCACAGATACGCAGTATTTT
. TRBJ2-1 TRBV7-2 . CASSLGSQSYNEQLF TGTGCTAGCAGCTTAGGTTCACAATCCTACAATGAGCAGCTCTTC
. TRBJ2-7 TRBV5-1 many CASSLGQRYEQYF TGCGCCAGCAGCTTGGGACAGCGCTACGAGCAGTACTTC
. TRBJ1-3 TRBV28 many CASSRHSSGGNTIYF TGTGCCAGCAGTCGACACTCTTCGGGGGGAAACACCATATATTTT
. TRBJ2-1 TRBV6-6 many CASQLARNEQFF TGTGCCAGCCAACTAGCTAGGAATGAGCAGTTCTTC
. TRBJ2-7 TRBV20-1 . CSARDSEQYF TGCAGTGCTAGGGACAGCGAGCAGTACTTC
TRBD1 TRBJ2-2 TRBV11-2 . CASSGGQGSGELFF TGTGCCAGCAGCGGGGGACAGGGGTCCGGGGAGCTGTTTTTT
TRBD1 TRBJ2-1 TRBV2 . CASKMDRGGYNEQFF TGTGCCAGCAAGATGGACAGGGGGGGTTACAATGAGCAGTTCTTC
. TRBJ2-7 TRBV3-1 many CASSPGPYEQYF TGTGCCAGCAGCCCCGGACCTTACGAGCAGTACTTC
. TRBJ1-6 TRBV15 . CATSSVSGSGDSPLHF TGTGCCACCAGCAGCGTTTCCGGCAGTGGGGATTCACCCCTCCACTTT
. TRBJ2-7 TRBV30 . CAWSTREEQYF TGTGCCTGGAGTACCCGGGAGGAGCAGTACTTC
TRBD2 TRBJ2-1 TRBV20-1 many CSATRTSGYSYNEQFF TGCAGTGCTACTAGGACTAGCGGCTACTCCTACAATGAGCAGTTCTTC
TRBD1 TRBJ2-7 TRBV19 many CASSIEGTGSEQYF TGTGCCAGTAGTATAGAGGGGACAGGGAGCGAGCAGTACTTC
TRBD1 TRBJ2-7 TRBV19 many CASSITLGQVTYEQYF TGTGCCAGTAGTATAACCCTGGGACAGGTAACCTACGAGCAGTACTTC
. TRBJ1-1 TRBV6-6 . CASSYSEAFF TGTGCCAGCAGTTACTCTGAAGCTTTCTTT
. TRBJ1-3 TRBV28 many CASRSGGAGNTIYF TGTGCCAGCAGATCCGGAGGTGCGGGAAACACCATATATTTT
. TRBJ1-6 TRBV20-1 . CSAQPQQNSPLHF TGCAGTGCCCAGCCACAGCAGAATTCACCCCTCCACTTT
TRBD1 TRBJ1-6 TRBV7-6 . CASSARDRANSPLHF TGTGCCAGCAGCGCCCGGGACAGGGCTAATTCACCCCTCCACTTT
TRBD2 TRBJ2-7 TRBV11-3 many CASSPSGGSYEQYF TGTGCCAGCAGCCCTAGCGGGGGCTCCTACGAGCAGTACTTC
. TRBJ1-1 TRBV6-2/TRBV6-3 . CASTQAGYPEGAFF TGTGCCAGCACTCAGGCAGGGTATCCAGAAGGAGCTTTCTTT
TRBD1 TRBJ2-4 TRBV2 many CASSEGAGTGQHIQYF TGTGCCAGCAGTGAGGGAGCCGGGACAGGGCAACACATTCAGTACTTC
TRBD1 TRBJ1-2 TRBV5-6 few CASSLGVSWDRGQGYTF TGTGCCAGCAGCTTGGGGGTGTCGTGGGACAGGGGGCAAGGCTACACCTTC
. TRBJ2-2 TRBV5-5 . CASSQKTAIAGELFF TGCGCCAGCAGCCAAAAGACAGCGATCGCCGGGGAGCTGTTTTTT
TRBD2 TRBJ2-7 TRBV7-2 . CASSSGGAYLEQYF TGTGCCAGCAGTTCGGGGGGGGCTTACCTCGAGCAGTACTTC
TRBD1 TRBJ2-7 TRBV6-5 many CASSYTYRQGAVYEQYF TGTGCCAGCAGTTACACGTATAGACAGGGGGCCGTCTACGAGCAGTACTTC
. TRBJ2-1 TRBV4-1 many CASSQHNEQFF TGCGCCAGCAGCCAACACAATGAGCAGTTCTTC
TRBD2 TRBJ2-3 TRBV18 few CASSPPGLLSTDTQYF TGTGCCAGCTCACCACCGGGACTACTATCCACAGATACGCAGTATTTT
. TRBJ2-7 TRBV9 many CASSADSRGEQYF TGTGCCAGCAGCGCTGACTCCCGGGGCGAGCAGTACTTC
TRBD2 TRBJ2-1 TRBV5-6 many CASSLAPSSGGRAYNEQFF TGTGCCAGCAGCTTGGCCCCATCATCGGGGGGGCGGGCCTACAATGAGCAGTTCTTC
TRBD2 TRBJ2-3 TRBV9 . CASSPIGLAGVYEQYF TGTGCCAGCAGCCCAATTGGACTAGCGGGGGTATATGAGCAGTATTTT
. TRBJ2-7 TRBV20-1 . CSAAWEYEQCF TGCAGTGCCGCTTGGGAGTACGAGCAGTGCTTC
TRBD2 TRBJ2-7 TRBV28 many CASSPPKAGVYAYEQYF TGTGCCAGCAGTCCCCCTAAGGCGGGAGTTTACGCCTACGAGCAGTACTTC
. TRBJ2-3 TRBV20-1 . CSARVWRAGAPDTQYF TGCAGTGCTAGAGTATGGCGGGCGGGGGCCCCAGATACGCAGTATTTT
TRBD1 TRBJ1-3 TRBV19 many CASSIRGPGNTIYF TGTGCCAGTAGTATCAGGGGGCCAGGAAACACCATATATTTT
TRBD1 TRBJ1-2 TRBV29-1 . CSVEAGGANYGYTF TGCAGCGTAGAGGCAGGGGGAGCTAACTATGGCTACACCTTC
TRBD2 TRBJ2-3 TRBV19 many CASSILAGVTDTQYF TGTGCCAGTAGTATATTGGCGGGAGTCACAGATACGCAGTATTTT
. TRBJ2-7 TRBV20-1 . CSAVQGHEQYF TGCAGTGCCGTACAGGGCCACGAGCAGTACTTC
TRBD2 TRBJ2-1 TRBV11-2 . CASSLPGLAGVEQFF TGTGCCAGCAGCCTCCCTGGACTAGCGGGGGTAGAGCAGTTCTTC
. TRBJ2-1 TRBV7-8 many CASSLYAVLDNEQFF TGTGCCAGCAGCTTATACGCGGTTTTGGACAATGAGCAGTTCTTC
. TRBJ1-2 TRBV20-1 few CSASLGQSNSGYTF TGCAGTGCTAGCCTCGGGCAGAGTAACTCTGGCTACACCTTC